The following is a T cell receptor beta chain sequence with its context. Its antigen remains unidentified. The data belong to a study of vaccination effects on CD4 cells after COVID-19. This CDR3 has 16 amino acids. J gave up 5 bases and V 5 bases, and 5 bases lay outside the gene matches. The V gene's germline CDR1 is SGHAT and CDR2 FQDESV (reference sequence). Using viral peptide pools, the ViraFEST assay grew out antigen-specific CD4+ T cells prior to sequencing. The culture ran for 10 days, and then CD4+ T cells were isolated. Between March and December 2020, the person had a SARS-CoV-2 infection that PCR confirmed. Each person got two doses of an mRNA SARS-CoV-2 vaccine, BNT162b2 or mRNA-1273. Profiled with immunoSEQ multiplex PCR; TCRdb holds only in-frame clones, not every one. The sample contains 15,000 to 20,000 clones, 65% to 75% of which appear only once.

The chain carries TRBV11-1 and TRBJ2-2; 13 bases are a match to TRBD2. The sample in question was CD4+ T cells from PBMCs cultured with SARS-CoV-2 spike peptides, obtained after COVID-19 vaccination. This clonotype was obtained from a human donor who had a prior SARS-CoV-2 infection. The CDR3 spells CASSEGLAGKTGELFF. CDR3 DNA: TGTGCCAGCAGCGAGGGACTAGCGGGAAAGACCGGGGAGCTGTTTTTT.